Given below is one TCR beta chain in context. Semi-nested PCR with Nested Universal Primer A followed constant-region reverse priming of full-length variable regions. TCRdb independently ran MiXCR on the 5' RACE reads; one entry per CDR3 protein. This sample carries fewer than 65,000 distinct CDR3 sequences, around 21% of them seen once, and the ten largest clones take about 2.9%. The V and J ends lost 6 bases and 0 bases, in that order; junction bases with no gene match: 6. Germline CDR1 reads SGDLS; CDR2 reads YYNGEE. The CDR3 loop spans 15 amino acids. Cells sorted as Tregs were CD4+, CD25+ and CD127-/low.

The rearrangement joins TRBV9 to TRBJ2-1; 7 bases match TRBD2. The sample comprised tumor-infiltrating Tregs sorted from the breast tumor. This receptor was obtained from a female donor with breast cancer. The CDR3 region has the DNA TGTGCCAGCACCCTAACTAGCGTCTCCTACAATGAGCAGTTCTTC. Protein sequence: CASTLTSVSYNEQFF.